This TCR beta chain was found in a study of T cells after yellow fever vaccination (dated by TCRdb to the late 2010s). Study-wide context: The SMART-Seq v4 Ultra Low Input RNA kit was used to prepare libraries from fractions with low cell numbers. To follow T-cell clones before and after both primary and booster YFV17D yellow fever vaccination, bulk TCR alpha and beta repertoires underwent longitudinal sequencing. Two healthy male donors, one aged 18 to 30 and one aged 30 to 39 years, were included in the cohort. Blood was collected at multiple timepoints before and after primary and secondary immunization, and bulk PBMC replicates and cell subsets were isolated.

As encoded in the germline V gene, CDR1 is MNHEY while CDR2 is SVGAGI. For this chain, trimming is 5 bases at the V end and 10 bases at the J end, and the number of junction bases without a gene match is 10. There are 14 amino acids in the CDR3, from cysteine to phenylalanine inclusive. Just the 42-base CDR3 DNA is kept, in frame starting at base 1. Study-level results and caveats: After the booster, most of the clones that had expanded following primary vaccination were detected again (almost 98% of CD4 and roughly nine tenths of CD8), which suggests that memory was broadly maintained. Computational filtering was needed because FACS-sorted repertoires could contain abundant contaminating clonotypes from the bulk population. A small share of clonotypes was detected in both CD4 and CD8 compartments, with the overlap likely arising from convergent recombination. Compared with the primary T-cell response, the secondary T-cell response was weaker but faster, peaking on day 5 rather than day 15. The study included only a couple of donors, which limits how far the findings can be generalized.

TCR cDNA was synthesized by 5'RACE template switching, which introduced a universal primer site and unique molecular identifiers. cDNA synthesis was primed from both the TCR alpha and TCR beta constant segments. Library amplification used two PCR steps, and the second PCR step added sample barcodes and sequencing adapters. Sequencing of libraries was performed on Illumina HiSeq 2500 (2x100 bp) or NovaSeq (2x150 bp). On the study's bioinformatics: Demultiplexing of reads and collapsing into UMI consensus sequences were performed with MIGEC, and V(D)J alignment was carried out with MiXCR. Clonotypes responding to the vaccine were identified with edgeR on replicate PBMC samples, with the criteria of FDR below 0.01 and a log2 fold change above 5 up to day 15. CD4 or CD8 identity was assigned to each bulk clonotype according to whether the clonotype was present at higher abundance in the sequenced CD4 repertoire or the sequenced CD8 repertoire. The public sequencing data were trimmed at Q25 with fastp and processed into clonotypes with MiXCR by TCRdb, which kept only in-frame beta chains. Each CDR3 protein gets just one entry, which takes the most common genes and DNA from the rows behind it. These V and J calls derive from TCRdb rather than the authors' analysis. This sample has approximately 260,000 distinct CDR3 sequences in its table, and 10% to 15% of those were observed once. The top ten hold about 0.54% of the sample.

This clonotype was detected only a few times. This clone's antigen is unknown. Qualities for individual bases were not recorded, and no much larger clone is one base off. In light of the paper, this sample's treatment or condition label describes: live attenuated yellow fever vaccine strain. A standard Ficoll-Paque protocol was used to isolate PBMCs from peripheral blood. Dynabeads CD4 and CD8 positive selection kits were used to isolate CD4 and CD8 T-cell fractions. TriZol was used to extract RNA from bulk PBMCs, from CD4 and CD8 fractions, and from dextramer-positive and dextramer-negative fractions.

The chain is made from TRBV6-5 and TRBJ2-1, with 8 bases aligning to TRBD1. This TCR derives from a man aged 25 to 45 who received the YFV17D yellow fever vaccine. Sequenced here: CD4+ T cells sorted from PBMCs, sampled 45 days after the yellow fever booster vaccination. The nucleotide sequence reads TGTGCCAGCAGTCACGGGACAGGATACGGGGAGCAGTTCTTC. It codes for CASSHGTGYGEQFF.